This T cell receptor beta chain was sequenced in a study of post-analysis software for immune sequencing data. Study findings and constraints: Patients had higher frequencies than controls of about 5 TRBV segments, including TRBV5-6, TRBV5-1 and TRBV20-1. Samples made in the same batch grouped tightly together by F measure. Relative to controls, patients with multiple sclerosis showed significantly lower normalized Chao1 diversity.

Note on this clonotype: As yet, its antigen is unknown.

The CDR3 has 16 amino acids. Germline lookup yields CDR1 SGHVS and CDR2 FNYEAQ. Unique-molecular-identifier-tagged TCR beta cDNA libraries were used. TCRdb analysed the PCR reads with MiXCR anew, one entry per CDR3 protein. The sample contains roughly 800,000 distinct CDR3 sequences, approximately 30% of which appear only once. V and J are TRBV7-6 and TRBJ2-3; no clear D gene. The assigned J gene may be wrong: the sequence end matches TRBJ1-5 better. The source material was blood. This TCR was recovered from a girl between 5 and 17 years old with multiple sclerosis. The CDR3 bases are TGTGCCAGCAGCTTAGGGGCTAGCGGGCGCACAGATACGCAGCATTTT. It translates to CASSLGASGRTDTQHF.